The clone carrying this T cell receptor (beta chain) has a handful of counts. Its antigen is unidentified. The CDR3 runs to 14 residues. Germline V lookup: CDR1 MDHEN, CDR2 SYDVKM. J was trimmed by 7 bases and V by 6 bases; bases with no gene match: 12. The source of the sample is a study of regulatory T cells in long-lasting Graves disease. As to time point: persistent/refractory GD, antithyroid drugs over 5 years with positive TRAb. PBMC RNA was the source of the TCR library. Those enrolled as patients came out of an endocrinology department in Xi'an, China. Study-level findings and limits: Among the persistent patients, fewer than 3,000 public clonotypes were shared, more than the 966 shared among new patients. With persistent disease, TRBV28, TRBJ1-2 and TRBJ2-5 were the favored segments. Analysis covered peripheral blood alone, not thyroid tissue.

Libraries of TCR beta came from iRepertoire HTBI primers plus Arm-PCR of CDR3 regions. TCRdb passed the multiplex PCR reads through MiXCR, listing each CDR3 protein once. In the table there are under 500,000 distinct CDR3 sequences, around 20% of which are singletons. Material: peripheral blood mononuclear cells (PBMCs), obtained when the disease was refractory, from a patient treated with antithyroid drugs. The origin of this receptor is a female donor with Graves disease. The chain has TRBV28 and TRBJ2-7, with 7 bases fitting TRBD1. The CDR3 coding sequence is TGTGCCAGCAGCTCGACAGGGACCCCCCGAGAGCAGTACTTC. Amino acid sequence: CASSSTGTPREQYF.